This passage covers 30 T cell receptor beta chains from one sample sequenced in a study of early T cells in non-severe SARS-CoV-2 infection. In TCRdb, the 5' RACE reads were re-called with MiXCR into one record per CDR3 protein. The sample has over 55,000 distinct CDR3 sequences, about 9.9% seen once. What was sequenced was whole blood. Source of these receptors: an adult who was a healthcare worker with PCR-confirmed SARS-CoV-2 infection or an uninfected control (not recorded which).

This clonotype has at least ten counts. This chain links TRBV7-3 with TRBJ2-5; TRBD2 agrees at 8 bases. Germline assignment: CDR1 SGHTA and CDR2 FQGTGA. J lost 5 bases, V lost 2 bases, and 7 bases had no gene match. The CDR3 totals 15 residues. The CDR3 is CASSLAGGTSETQYF. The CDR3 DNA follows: TGTGCCAGCAGCTTAGCGGGGGGAACGTCGGAGACCCAGTACTTC.

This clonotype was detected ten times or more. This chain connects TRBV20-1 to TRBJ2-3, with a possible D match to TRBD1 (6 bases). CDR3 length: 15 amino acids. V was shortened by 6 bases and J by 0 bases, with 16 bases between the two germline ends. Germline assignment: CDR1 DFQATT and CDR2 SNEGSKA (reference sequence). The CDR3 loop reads CSAPDRKTSTDTQYF. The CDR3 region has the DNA TGCAGTGCCCCCGACAGGAAAACTAGCACAGATACGCAGTATTTT.

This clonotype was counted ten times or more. The CDR3 is CASRDSGSIQYF. CDR3 bases: TGCGCCAGCAGGGACAGCGGAAGCATTCAGTACTTC. This sequence joins TRBV5-1 and TRBJ2-4, with D tentatively TRBD1 (6 bases). The germline V and J ends were trimmed by 5 bases and 9 bases, with 12 bases remaining between them. CDR3 length: 12 residues. Germline CDR1 reads SGHRS; CDR2 reads YFSETQ.

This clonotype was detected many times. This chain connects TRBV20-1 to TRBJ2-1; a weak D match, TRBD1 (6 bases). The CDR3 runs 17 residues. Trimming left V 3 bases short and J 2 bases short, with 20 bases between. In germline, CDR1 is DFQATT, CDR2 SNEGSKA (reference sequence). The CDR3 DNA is TGCAGTGCTAGCCCTCCCCTTGACAGGCCCCCCTACAATGAGCAGTTCTTC. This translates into CSASPPLDRPPYNEQFF.

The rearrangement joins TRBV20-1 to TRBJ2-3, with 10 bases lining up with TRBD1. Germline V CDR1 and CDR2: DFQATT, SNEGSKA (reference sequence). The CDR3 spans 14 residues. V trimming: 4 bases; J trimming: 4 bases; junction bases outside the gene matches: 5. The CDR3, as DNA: TGCAGTGCTACGGGACAGGGGATTTCAGATACGCAGTATTTT. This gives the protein CSATGQGISDTQYF.

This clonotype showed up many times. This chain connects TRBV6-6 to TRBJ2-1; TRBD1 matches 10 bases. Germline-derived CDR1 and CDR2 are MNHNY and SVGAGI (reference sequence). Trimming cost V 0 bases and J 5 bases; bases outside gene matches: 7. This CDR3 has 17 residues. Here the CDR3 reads CASSYSIRTGGHNEQFF. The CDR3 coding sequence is TGTGCCAGCAGTTACTCGATCCGGACAGGGGGTCACAATGAGCAGTTCTTC.

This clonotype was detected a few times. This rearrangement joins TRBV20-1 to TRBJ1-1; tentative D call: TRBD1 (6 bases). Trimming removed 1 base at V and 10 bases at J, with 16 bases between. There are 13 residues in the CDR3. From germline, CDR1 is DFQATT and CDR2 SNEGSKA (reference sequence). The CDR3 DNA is TGCAGTGCTAGAGTTAGGGGGGCAACAGGAGCTTTCTTT. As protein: CSARVRGATGAFF.

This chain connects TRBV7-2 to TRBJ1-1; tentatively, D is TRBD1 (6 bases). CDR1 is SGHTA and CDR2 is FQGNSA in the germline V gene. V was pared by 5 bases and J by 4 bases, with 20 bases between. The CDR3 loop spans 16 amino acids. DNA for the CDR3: TGTGCCAGCAGCCCACGCCGTGGGGGGCAGGTCACTGAAGCTTTCTTT. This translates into CASSPRRGGQVTEAFF.

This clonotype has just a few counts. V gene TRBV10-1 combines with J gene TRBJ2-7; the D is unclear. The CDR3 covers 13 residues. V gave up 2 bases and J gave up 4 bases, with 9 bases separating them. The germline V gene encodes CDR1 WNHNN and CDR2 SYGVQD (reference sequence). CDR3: CASSEPKQYEQYV. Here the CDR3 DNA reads TGCGCCAGCAGTGAGCCAAAGCAGTACGAGCAGTACGTC.

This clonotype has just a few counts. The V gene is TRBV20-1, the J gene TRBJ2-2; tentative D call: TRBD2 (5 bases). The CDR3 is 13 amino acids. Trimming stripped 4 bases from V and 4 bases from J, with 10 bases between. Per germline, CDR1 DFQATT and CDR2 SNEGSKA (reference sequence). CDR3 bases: TGCAGTGCTATACCGGACTCCACCGGGGAGCTGTTTTTT. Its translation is CSAIPDSTGELFF.

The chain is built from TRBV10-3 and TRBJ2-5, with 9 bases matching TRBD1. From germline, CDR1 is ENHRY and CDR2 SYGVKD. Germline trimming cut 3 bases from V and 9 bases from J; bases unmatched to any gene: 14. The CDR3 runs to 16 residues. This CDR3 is CAISDVDRGLQGSQYF. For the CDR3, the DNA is TGTGCCATCAGTGACGTGGACAGGGGACTACAAGGGTCCCAGTACTTC.

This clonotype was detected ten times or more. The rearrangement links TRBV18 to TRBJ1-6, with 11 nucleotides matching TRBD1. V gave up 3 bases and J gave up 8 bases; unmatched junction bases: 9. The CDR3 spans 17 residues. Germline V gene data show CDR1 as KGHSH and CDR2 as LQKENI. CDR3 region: CASSPRSAGQGDSPLHF. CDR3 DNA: TGTGCCAGCTCACCCCGCAGCGCGGGACAGGGGGATTCACCCCTCCACTTT.

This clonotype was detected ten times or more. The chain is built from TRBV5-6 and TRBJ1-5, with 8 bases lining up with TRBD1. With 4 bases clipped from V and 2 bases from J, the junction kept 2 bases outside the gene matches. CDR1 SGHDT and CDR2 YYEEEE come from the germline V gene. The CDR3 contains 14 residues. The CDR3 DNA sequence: TGTGCCAGCAGCGTGACAGGGGGCAATCAGCCCCAGCATTTT. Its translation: CASSVTGGNQPQHF. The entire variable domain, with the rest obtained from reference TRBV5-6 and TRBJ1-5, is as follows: DAGVTQSPTHLIKTRGQQVTLRCSPKSGHDTVSWYQQALGQGPQFIFQYYEEEERQRGNFPDRFSGHQFPNYSSELNVNALLLGDSALYLCASSVTGGNQPQHFGDGTRLSIL.

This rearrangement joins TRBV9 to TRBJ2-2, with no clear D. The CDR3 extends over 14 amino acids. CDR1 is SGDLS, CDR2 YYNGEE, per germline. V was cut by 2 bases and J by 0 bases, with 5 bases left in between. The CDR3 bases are TGTGCCAGCAGCGTCGACACGAACACCGGGGAGCTGTTTTTT. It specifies CASSVDTNTGELFF.

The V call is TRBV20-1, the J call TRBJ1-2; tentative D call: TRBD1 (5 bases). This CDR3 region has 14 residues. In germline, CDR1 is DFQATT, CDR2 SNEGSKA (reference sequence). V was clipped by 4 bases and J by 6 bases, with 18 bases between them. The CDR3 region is CSATRQGFSDGYTF. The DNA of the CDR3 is TGCAGTGCTACCCGGCAGGGCTTCTCCGATGGCTACACCTTC.

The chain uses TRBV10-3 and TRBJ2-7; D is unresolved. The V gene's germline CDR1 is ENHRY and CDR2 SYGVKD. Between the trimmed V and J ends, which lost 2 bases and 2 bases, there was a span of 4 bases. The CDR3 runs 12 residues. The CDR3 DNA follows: TGTGCCATCAGTGAGAAGGCCTACGAGCAGTACGTC. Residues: CAISEKAYEQYV.

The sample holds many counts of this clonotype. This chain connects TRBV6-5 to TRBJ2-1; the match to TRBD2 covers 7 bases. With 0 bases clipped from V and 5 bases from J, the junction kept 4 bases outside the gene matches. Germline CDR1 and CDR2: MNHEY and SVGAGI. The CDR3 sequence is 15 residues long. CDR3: CASSYSSSGNNEQFF. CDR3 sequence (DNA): TGTGCCAGCAGTTACTCTTCTAGCGGTAACAATGAGCAGTTCTTC.

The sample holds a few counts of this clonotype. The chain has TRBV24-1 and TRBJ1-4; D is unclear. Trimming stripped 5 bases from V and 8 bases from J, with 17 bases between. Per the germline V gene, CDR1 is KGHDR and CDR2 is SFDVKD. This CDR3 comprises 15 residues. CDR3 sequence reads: CATSVSPSSGEKLFF. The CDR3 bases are TGTGCCACCAGTGTCTCGCCAAGCTCGGGGGAAAAACTGTTTTTT.

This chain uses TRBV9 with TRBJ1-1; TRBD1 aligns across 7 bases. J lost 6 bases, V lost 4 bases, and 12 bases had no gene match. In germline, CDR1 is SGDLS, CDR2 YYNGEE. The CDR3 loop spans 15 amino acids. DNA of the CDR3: TGTGCCAGCAGCCCTAGCACAGGGGTGAGCGCTGAAGCTTTCTTT. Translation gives CASSPSTGVSAEAFF.

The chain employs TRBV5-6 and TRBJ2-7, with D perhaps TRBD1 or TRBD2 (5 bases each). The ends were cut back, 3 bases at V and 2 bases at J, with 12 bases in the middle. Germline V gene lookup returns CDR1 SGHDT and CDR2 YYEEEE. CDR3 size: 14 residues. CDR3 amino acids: CASSWGPGPYEQYV. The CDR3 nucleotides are TGTGCCAGCAGCTGGGGACCGGGACCCTACGAGCAGTACGTC.

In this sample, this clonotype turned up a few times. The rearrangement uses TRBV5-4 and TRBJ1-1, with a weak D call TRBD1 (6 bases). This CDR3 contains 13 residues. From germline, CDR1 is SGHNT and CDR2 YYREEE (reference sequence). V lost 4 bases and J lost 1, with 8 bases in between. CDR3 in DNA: TGTGCCAGCAGCGAGGACAGGAACACTGAAGCTTTCTTT. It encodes CASSEDRNTEAFF.

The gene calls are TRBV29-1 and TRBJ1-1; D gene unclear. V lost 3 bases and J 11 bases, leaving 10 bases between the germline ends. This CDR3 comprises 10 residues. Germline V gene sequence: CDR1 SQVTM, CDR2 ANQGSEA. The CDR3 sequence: CSVERVGAFF. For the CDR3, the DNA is TGCAGCGTTGAGCGCGTTGGTGCTTTCTTT. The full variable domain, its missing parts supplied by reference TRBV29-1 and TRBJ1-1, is SAVISQKPSRDICQRGTSLTIQCQVDSQVTMMFWYRQQPGQSLTLIATANQGSEATYESGFVIDKFPISRPNLTFSTLTVSNMSPEDSSIYLCSVERVGAFFGQGTRLTVV.

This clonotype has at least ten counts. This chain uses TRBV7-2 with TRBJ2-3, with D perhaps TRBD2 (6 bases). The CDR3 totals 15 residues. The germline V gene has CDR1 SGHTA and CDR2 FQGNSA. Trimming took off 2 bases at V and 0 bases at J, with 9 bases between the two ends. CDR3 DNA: TGTGCCAGCAGCTTATCCGGGACTAGCACAGATACGCAGTATTTT. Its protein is CASSLSGTSTDTQYF.

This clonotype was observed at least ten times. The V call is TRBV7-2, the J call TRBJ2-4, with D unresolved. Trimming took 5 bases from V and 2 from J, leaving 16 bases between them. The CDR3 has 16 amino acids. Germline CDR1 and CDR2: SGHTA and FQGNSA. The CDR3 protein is CASSRDASVSKNIQYF. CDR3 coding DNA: TGTGCCAGCAGCCGAGACGCGTCGGTGTCCAAAAACATTCAGTACTTC.

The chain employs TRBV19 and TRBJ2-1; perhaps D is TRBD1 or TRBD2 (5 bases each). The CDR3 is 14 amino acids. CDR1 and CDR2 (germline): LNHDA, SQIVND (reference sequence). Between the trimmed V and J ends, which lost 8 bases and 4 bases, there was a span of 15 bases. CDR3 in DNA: TGTGCCAGTTCACCGGGACGGGTGTACAATGAGCAGTTCTTC. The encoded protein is CASSPGRVYNEQFF.

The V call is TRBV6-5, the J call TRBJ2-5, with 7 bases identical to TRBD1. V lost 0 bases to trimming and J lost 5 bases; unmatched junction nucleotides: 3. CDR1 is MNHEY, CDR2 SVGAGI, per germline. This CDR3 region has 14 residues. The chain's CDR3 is CASSYSDRTETQYF. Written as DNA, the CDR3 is TGTGCCAGCAGTTACTCGGACAGGACGGAGACCCAGTACTTC.

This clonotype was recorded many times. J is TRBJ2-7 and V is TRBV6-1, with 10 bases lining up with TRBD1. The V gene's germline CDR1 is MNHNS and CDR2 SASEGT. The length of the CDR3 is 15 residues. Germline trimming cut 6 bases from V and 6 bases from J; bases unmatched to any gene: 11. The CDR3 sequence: CASSRTGGTSGEQYV. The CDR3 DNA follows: TGTGCCAGCAGCAGGACAGGGGGTACATCGGGCGAGCAGTACGTC.

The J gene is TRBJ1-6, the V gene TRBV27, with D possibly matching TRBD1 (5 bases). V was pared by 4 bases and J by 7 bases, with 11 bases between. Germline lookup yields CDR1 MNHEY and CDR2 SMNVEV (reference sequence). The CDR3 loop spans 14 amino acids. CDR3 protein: CASSSGTGNSPLHF. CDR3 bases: TGTGCCAGCAGTTCAGGGACGGGGAATTCACCCCTCCACTTT.

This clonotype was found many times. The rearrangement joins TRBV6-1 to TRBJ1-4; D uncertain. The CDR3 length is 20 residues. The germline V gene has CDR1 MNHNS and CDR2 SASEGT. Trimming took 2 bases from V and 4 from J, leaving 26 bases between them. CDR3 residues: CASSETRRRVSFFINEKLFF. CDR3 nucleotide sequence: TGTGCCAGCAGTGAAACTAGGAGGAGGGTATCCTTTTTTATTAATGAAAAACTGTTTTTT.

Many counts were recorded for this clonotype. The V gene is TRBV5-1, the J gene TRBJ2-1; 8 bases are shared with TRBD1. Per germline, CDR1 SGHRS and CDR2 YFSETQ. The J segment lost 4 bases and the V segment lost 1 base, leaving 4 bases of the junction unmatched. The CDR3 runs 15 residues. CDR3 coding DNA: TGCGCCAGCAGCTTGCCAGGACAGGGTTACAATGAGCAGTTCTTC. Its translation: CASSLPGQGYNEQFF.